This T cell receptor beta chain was sequenced for a study of blood T cell repertoires in COVID-19. Study as a whole: PBMCs, B-cell-depleted T cells, or T cells were the source of the cDNA or gDNA that made up the material.

A Seattle source enrolled patients during active infection and followed them longitudinally. Looked up from germline, CDR1 is MNHEY and CDR2 is SVGAGI. This CDR3 comprises 14 residues. Trimming took 5 bases from V and 4 from J; bases not matched to a gene: 7. Generated by immunoSEQ multiplex PCR, the TCRdb table keeps only in-frame clones and is missing some. The data show approximately 390,000 clones, around 87% seen once. Sample: peripheral blood. V and J are TRBV6-5 and TRBJ2-5; 7 bases are a match to TRBD1. The receptor was derived from a woman in her sixties with COVID-19, enrolled during active disease. CDR3 sequence: CASSLQDRSETQYF. Written as DNA, the CDR3 is TGTGCCAGCAGTCTCCAGGACAGGTCAGAGACCCAGTACTTC.